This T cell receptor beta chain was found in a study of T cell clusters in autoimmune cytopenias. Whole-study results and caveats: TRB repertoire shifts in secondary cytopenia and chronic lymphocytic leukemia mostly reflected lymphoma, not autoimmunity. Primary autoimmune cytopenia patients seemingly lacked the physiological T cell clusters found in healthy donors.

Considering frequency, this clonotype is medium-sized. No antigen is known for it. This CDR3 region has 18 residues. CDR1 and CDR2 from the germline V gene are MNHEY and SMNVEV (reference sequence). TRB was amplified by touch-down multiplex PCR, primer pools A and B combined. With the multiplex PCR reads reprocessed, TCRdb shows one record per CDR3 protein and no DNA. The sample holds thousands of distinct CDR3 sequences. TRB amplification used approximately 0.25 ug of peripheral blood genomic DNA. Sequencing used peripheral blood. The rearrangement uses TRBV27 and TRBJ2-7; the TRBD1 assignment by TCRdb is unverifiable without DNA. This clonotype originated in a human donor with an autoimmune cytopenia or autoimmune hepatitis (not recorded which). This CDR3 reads CASRSPLLRGKGLYEQYF.